These 12 T cell receptor beta chains came from one sample sequenced in a study of blood T cells in healthy people across ages. Sample-barcoded 5' priming and a J-beta primer mix drove a second PCR of about 7 to 11 cycles. TCRdb reprocessed the 5' RACE reads via MiXCR and lists one record per CDR3 protein. The sample holds about 570,000 distinct CDR3 sequences, 27% seen once. The sequencing sample was made of blood. Source of these receptors: a woman in her sixties or seventies in good health.

This clonotype was detected once. Its ends do not fully match the called genes, so a read error is possible. The rearrangement uses TRBV7-2 and TRBJ2-5, with D maybe TRBD2 (6 bases). Matching the DNA end better, TRBJ2-7 makes the J call doubtful. The CDR3 totals 11 residues. CDR1 SGHTA and CDR2 FQGNSA come from the germline V gene. CDR3 in DNA: TGCGCCAGCAGGGACTTGGCCGAGCAGTACTTC. Amino acid sequence: CASRDLAEQYF.

This clonotype appeared many times. V is TRBV7-2 and J is TRBJ2-5; 9 nucleotides match TRBD2. Looked up from germline, CDR1 is SGHTA and CDR2 is FQGNSA. The CDR3 runs to 18 residues. The V gene end was trimmed by 1 base and the J gene end by 5 bases; junction bases not matched to a gene: 14. The CDR3 sequence: CASSLVWRGGLELETQYF. The DNA of the CDR3 is TGTGCCAGCAGCTTAGTTTGGCGGGGGGGCCTTGAGCTGGAGACCCAGTACTTC.

This clonotype came up a few times. In DNA form, the CDR3 reads TGTGCCAGCAGCCGCGGCGGGGGGGCCTCCTACAATGAGCAGTTCTTC. Translation: CASSRGGGASYNEQFF. The chain combines TRBV3-1 with TRBJ2-1; 9 bases map to TRBD2. Trimming cost V 4 bases and J 0 bases; bases outside gene matches: 4. The CDR3 loop spans 16 amino acids. The germline gives CDR1 LGHDT, CDR2 YNNKEL (reference sequence).

The chain couples TRBV12-3 or TRBV12-4 to TRBJ2-4, with a weak D call TRBD1 (6 bases). Deletions cut 3 bases from V and 0 bases from J, with 18 bases between. The CDR3 length is 18 residues. CDR3 residues: CASSFGRGLSLAKNIQYF. CDR3 sequence (DNA): TGTGCCAGCAGTTTCGGCAGGGGCCTATCGTTAGCCAAAAACATTCAGTACTTC.

The count of this clonotype is one. This chain connects TRBV7-2 to TRBJ2-5, with TRBD2 matching 8 bases. Per germline, CDR1 SGHTA and CDR2 FQGNSA. The CDR3 is 15 amino acids. V was pared by 2 bases and J by 11 bases, with 13 bases of the junction left unmatched. The CDR3 here is CASSLFRGLEGEQYF. The CDR3 DNA is TGTGCCAGCAGCTTATTCCGGGGACTAGAGGGGGAGCAGTACTTC.

This clonotype was picked up a small number of times. This chain joins TRBV20-1 and TRBJ2-5, with 9 bases matching TRBD2. Losses at the gene ends were 7 bases for V and 7 bases for J; bases not matched to a gene: 7. The CDR3 extends over 12 amino acids. CDR1 is DFQATT, CDR2 SNEGSKA, per germline (reference sequence). The CDR3 loop reads CSVASGVGTQYF. The CDR3 nucleotides are TGCAGTGTGGCTAGCGGGGTGGGGACCCAGTACTTC.

The chain couples TRBV11-2 to TRBJ1-1; TRBD1 aligns across 8 bases. The germline CDR1 and CDR2 sequences are SGHAT and FQNNGV. V gave up 4 bases and J gave up 4 bases; unmatched junction bases: 8. The CDR3 contains 15 residues. The CDR3 sequence: CASSSPDRGGTEAFF. The CDR3 region has the DNA TGTGCCAGCAGCTCACCCGACAGGGGTGGCACTGAAGCTTTCTTT.

This clonotype was seen only a few times. J is TRBJ1-1 and V is TRBV5-6; 9 nucleotides align to TRBD1. From germline, CDR1 is SGHDT and CDR2 YYEEEE. Trimming removed 4 bases from V and 4 bases from J; junction bases left unmatched: 11. The CDR3 loop spans 16 amino acids. CDR3: CASSPLGDRDVTEAFF. The CDR3 DNA is TGTGCCAGCAGCCCCCTGGGGGACAGGGATGTCACTGAAGCTTTCTTT.

CDR3: CSVEEGLTGEKLFF. The CDR3 DNA is TGCAGCGTTGAAGAGGGCCTCACGGGGGAAAAACTGTTTTTT. This sequence joins TRBV29-1 and TRBJ1-4, with D unclear. There are 14 residues in the CDR3. V was cut by 0 bases and J by 8 bases, with 13 bases left in between. CDR1 is SQVTM and CDR2 is ANQGSEA in the germline V gene.

The chain uses TRBV20-1 and TRBJ1-2, with D perhaps TRBD1 (6 bases). Germline V CDR1 and CDR2: DFQATT, SNEGSKA (reference sequence). The CDR3 length is 13 residues. The V and J ends lost 4 bases and 3 bases respectively, with 12 bases between them. The CDR3, as DNA: TGCAGTGCTAACGGACAGAGAGACTATGGCTACACCTTC. Protein: CSANGQRDYGYTF.

On this clonotype itself: No conserved phenylalanine or tryptophan ends this CDR3, so it is likely a read error. The chain combines TRBV6-6 with TRBJ2-6; the match to TRBD2 covers 8 bases. V was clipped by 8 bases and J by 9 bases; unmatched bases: 6. This CDR3 contains 13 residues. Germline CDR1 MNHNY, CDR2 SVGAGI (reference sequence). This CDR3 is CASSPGGLNVLTL. CDR3 DNA sequence: TGTGCCAGCTCCCCGGGGGGGCTCAACGTCCTGACTCTC.

The gene calls are TRBV5-6 and TRBJ2-1; D not resolved. V shed 4 bases and J shed 5 bases, with 19 bases lying between them. The V gene's germline CDR1 is SGHDT and CDR2 YYEEEE. CDR3 length: 16 amino acids. In DNA form, the CDR3 reads TGTGCCAGCAGCCCCTTGGGCGGACGGATAAACAATGAGCAGTTCTTC. The encoded protein is CASSPLGGRINNEQFF.